These T cell receptor beta chains were read from a single sample in a study of shared clonotypes between healthy human individuals. Only in-frame clones appear in the TCRdb table, and some are missing; sequencing was by immunoSEQ multiplex PCR. Counted here are about 1,900,000 clones, roughly 95% occurring once; the ten biggest clones make up more than 0.95%. The sequenced sample consisted of naive CD8+ T cells sorted from blood. The receptor set was obtained from a man between 18 and 35 years old in good health. CDR3s include the opening cysteine and the closing phenylalanine or tryptophan. The D gene is left open where the match is weak. Clone sizes are given selectively: once, few, many, or a class where the clone is expanded.

d_call: TRBD2; clone_size: .; v_call: TRBV27; j_call: TRBJ2-1; cdr3_nt: TGTGCCAGCAGTTTATTAGGGCTAGCGGGAGTCTGGAGTGAGCAGTTCTTC; cdr3_aa: CASSLLGLAGVWSEQFF
d_call: .; clone_size: .; v_call: TRBV15; j_call: TRBJ2-7; cdr3_nt: TGTGCCACCAGCAGAACGCCAGAAGGGGACTACGAGCAGTACTTC; cdr3_aa: CATSRTPEGDYEQYF
d_call: .; clone_size: .; v_call: TRBV10-2; j_call: TRBJ1-2; cdr3_nt: TGCGCCAGCAGTGAGGTGGGGTACTATGGCTACACCTTC; cdr3_aa: CASSEVGYYGYTF
d_call: .; clone_size: .; v_call: TRBV5-4; j_call: TRBJ2-7; cdr3_nt: TGTGCCAGCAGCTGGGGGGAGGAGCTCGAGCAGTACTTC; cdr3_aa: CASSWGEELEQYF
d_call: TRBD1; clone_size: .; v_call: TRBV12-5; j_call: TRBJ2-7; cdr3_nt: TGTGCTAGTGGTTCTCCGGGACAGGGGGCCTACGAGCAGTACTTC; cdr3_aa: CASGSPGQGAYEQYF
d_call: .; clone_size: once; v_call: TRBV5-1; j_call: TRBJ2-7; cdr3_nt: TGCGCCAGCAGCTCCGGACTCTACGAGCAGTACTTC; cdr3_aa: CASSSGLYEQYF
d_call: TRBD2; clone_size: .; v_call: TRBV4-3; j_call: TRBJ2-5; cdr3_nt: TGCGCCAGCAGCCAAGATTCGGCTAGCGGTCAAGAGACCCAGTACTTC; cdr3_aa: CASSQDSASGQETQYF
d_call: .; clone_size: .; v_call: TRBV27; j_call: TRBJ2-2; cdr3_nt: TGTGCCAGCTCCCTCTTCCCAGGGTTGGGCACCGGGGAGCTGTTTTTT; cdr3_aa: CASSLFPGLGTGELFF
d_call: .; clone_size: .; v_call: TRBV19; j_call: TRBJ2-7; cdr3_nt: TGTGCCAGTAGTATGGGGGTCACCTACGAGCAGTACTTC; cdr3_aa: CASSMGVTYEQYF
d_call: .; clone_size: once; v_call: TRBV19; j_call: TRBJ2-2; cdr3_nt: TGTGCCAGTACCCTGTCGAGTGGCGGGGAGCTGTTTTTT; cdr3_aa: CASTLSSGGELFF
d_call: TRBD1; clone_size: .; v_call: TRBV5-4; j_call: TRBJ1-1; cdr3_nt: TGTGCCAGCAGCTTGGGTGTGGAGGGGGCAAGGACTGAAGCTTTCTTT; cdr3_aa: CASSLGVEGARTEAFF
d_call: .; clone_size: .; v_call: TRBV7-9; j_call: TRBJ2-7; cdr3_nt: TGTGCCAGCAGCGTCCGAGACCGGGGATCCTACGAGCAGTACTTC; cdr3_aa: CASSVRDRGSYEQYF
d_call: TRBD1; clone_size: .; v_call: TRBV28; j_call: TRBJ2-3; cdr3_nt: TGTGCCAGCAGTTTAGAGGGGGCATGGGATCCCACAGATACGCAGTATTTT; cdr3_aa: CASSLEGAWDPTDTQYF
d_call: .; clone_size: .; v_call: TRBV25-1; j_call: TRBJ2-7; cdr3_nt: TGTGCCAGCAGTAGCCTTGACGGATTCGAGCAGTACTTC; cdr3_aa: CASSSLDGFEQYF
d_call: TRBD1; clone_size: .; v_call: TRBV27; j_call: TRBJ2-7; cdr3_nt: TGTGCCAGCGTTGGGCAGGGGGCGACGGAGCAGTACTTC; cdr3_aa: CASVGQGATEQYF
d_call: .; clone_size: .; v_call: TRBV27; j_call: TRBJ2-1; cdr3_nt: TGTGCCAGCAGTTTAGAGGGGTACAATGAGCAGTTCTTC; cdr3_aa: CASSLEGYNEQFF
d_call: .; clone_size: .; v_call: TRBV14; j_call: TRBJ2-6; cdr3_nt: TGTGCCAGCAGCCACCGGTGGCCCGGGGCCAACGTCCTGACTTTC; cdr3_aa: CASSHRWPGANVLTF
d_call: TRBD2; clone_size: .; v_call: TRBV7-8; j_call: TRBJ2-7; cdr3_nt: TGTGCCAGCAGCAACCTGGGACTAGCGGGAGCCGAGCAGTACTTC; cdr3_aa: CASSNLGLAGAEQYF
d_call: TRBD2; clone_size: .; v_call: TRBV30; j_call: TRBJ2-3; cdr3_nt: TGTGCCTGGAATTGGGGCGGGGGTAGCGATACGCAGTATTTT; cdr3_aa: CAWNWGGGSDTQYF
d_call: .; clone_size: few; v_call: TRBV11-3; j_call: TRBJ2-1; cdr3_nt: TGTGCCAGCAGCTTAGGTTACAATGAGCAGTTCTTC; cdr3_aa: CASSLGYNEQFF
d_call: .; clone_size: .; v_call: TRBV6-6; j_call: TRBJ1-2; cdr3_nt: TGTGCCAGCAGTCTTTTGGGGGGGGCAGAGGATGGCTACACCTTC; cdr3_aa: CASSLLGGAEDGYTF
d_call: .; clone_size: .; v_call: TRBV6-1; j_call: TRBJ1-4; cdr3_nt: TGTGCCAGCAGTGAATGGGACGGAAATGAAAAACTGTTTTTT; cdr3_aa: CASSEWDGNEKLFF
d_call: .; clone_size: once; v_call: TRBV6-5; j_call: TRBJ2-7; cdr3_nt: TGTGCCAGCAGTTACACTCCGACAGTCTACGAGCAGTACTTC; cdr3_aa: CASSYTPTVYEQYF
d_call: TRBD1; clone_size: .; v_call: TRBV6-1; j_call: TRBJ2-5; cdr3_nt: TGTGCCAGCAGTGTATCAGGGGGCCGGGAGACCCAGTACTTC; cdr3_aa: CASSVSGGRETQYF
d_call: .; clone_size: once; v_call: TRBV2; j_call: TRBJ2-7; cdr3_nt: TGTGCCAGCAGTGAGTCGGGGCTAGCTGGCTACGAGCAGTACTTC; cdr3_aa: CASSESGLAGYEQYF
d_call: .; clone_size: .; v_call: TRBV1; j_call: TRBJ2-2; cdr3_nt: TGCACCAGCAGCCCTTTCGGCGGGGGCCAGAACACCGGGGAGCTGTTTTTT; cdr3_aa: CTSSPFGGGQNTGELFF
d_call: .; clone_size: .; v_call: TRBV2; j_call: TRBJ2-7; cdr3_nt: TGTGCCAGCAGTGGGACACCGAGCTCCTACGAGCAGTACTTC; cdr3_aa: CASSGTPSSYEQYF
d_call: .; clone_size: .; v_call: TRBV5-4; j_call: TRBJ2-7; cdr3_nt: TGTGCCAGCAGTTACCCGGGACTGTCCTACGAGCAGTACTTC; cdr3_aa: CASSYPGLSYEQYF
d_call: TRBD2; clone_size: .; v_call: TRBV19; j_call: TRBJ2-2; cdr3_nt: TGTGCCAGTAGTATCCCGGGAGGGCCCCCCGGGGAGCTGTTTTTT; cdr3_aa: CASSIPGGPPGELFF
d_call: TRBD2; clone_size: .; v_call: TRBV28; j_call: TRBJ2-2; cdr3_nt: TGTGCCAGCAGTTTAGCCTCGGGACTAGCGGGATCCACCGGGGAGCTGTTTTTT; cdr3_aa: CASSLASGLAGSTGELFF
d_call: TRBD2; clone_size: .; v_call: TRBV5-1; j_call: TRBJ2-7; cdr3_nt: TGCGCCAGCAGCTTGGACACTAGCGGGGCCTACGAGCAGTACTTC; cdr3_aa: CASSLDTSGAYEQYF
d_call: TRBD1; clone_size: .; v_call: TRBV6-5; j_call: TRBJ2-5; cdr3_nt: TGTGCCAGCAGTCCTTTGACAGGGGGCGATGAGACCCAGTACTTC; cdr3_aa: CASSPLTGGDETQYF
d_call: .; clone_size: .; v_call: TRBV6-1; j_call: TRBJ2-7; cdr3_nt: TGTGCCAGCGGCCCTCGGGGTAATTACGAGCAGTACTTC; cdr3_aa: CASGPRGNYEQYF
d_call: TRBD1; clone_size: .; v_call: TRBV30; j_call: TRBJ2-7; cdr3_nt: TGTGCCTGGAGTCGAGGGGGCAGCCCCTACGAGCAGTACTTC; cdr3_aa: CAWSRGGSPYEQYF
d_call: .; clone_size: .; v_call: TRBV7-2; j_call: TRBJ1-5; cdr3_nt: TGTGCCAGCAGCTTTTCTATCGGACAGCCCCAGCATTTT; cdr3_aa: CASSFSIGQPQHF
d_call: .; clone_size: .; v_call: TRBV15; j_call: TRBJ2-3; cdr3_nt: TGTGCCACCAGCGGATCGTCCACGGGGGCAGCCGCTAGCACAGATACGCAGTATTTT; cdr3_aa: CATSGSSTGAAASTDTQYF
d_call: .; clone_size: .; v_call: TRBV4-3; j_call: TRBJ2-2; cdr3_nt: TGCGCCAGCAGCCAAGATCACCCGGGAGCAAACACCGGGGAGCTGTTTTTT; cdr3_aa: CASSQDHPGANTGELFF